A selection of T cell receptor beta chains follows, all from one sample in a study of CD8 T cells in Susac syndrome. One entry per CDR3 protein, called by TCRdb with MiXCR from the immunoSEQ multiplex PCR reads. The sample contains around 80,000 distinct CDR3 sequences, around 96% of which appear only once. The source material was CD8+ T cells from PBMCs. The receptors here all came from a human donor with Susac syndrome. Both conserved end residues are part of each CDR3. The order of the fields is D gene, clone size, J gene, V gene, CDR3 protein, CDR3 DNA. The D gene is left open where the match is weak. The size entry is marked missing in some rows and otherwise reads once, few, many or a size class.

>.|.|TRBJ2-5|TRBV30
CAWSVGGTQYF
TGTGCCTGGAGTGTAGGTGGGACCCAGTACTTC
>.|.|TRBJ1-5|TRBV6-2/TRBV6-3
CASNVGHSNQPQHF
TGTGCCAGCAACGTAGGTCATAGCAATCAGCCCCAGCATTTT
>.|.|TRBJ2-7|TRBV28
CASSIMRGVREQYF
TGTGCCAGCAGTATCATGCGAGGAGTCCGGGAGCAGTACTTC
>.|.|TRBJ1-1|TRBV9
CASSTRWGDTEAFF
TGTGCCAGCAGCACCCGTTGGGGGGACACTGAAGCTTTCTTT
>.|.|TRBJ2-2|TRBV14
CASSQVERAGELFF
TGTGCCAGCAGCCAAGTCGAGCGGGCCGGGGAGCTGTTTTTT
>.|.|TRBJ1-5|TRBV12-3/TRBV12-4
CASSLRDALNQPQHF
TGTGCCAGCAGTTTAAGGGATGCCCTCAATCAGCCCCAGCATTTT
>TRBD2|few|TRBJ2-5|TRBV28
CASSWGGETQYF
TGTGCCAGCAGTTGGGGGGGGGAGACCCAGTACTTC
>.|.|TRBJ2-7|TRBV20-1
CSARDGASFSLLSEQYF
TGCAGTGCTAGAGATGGGGCTAGTTTCTCCTTATTGAGCGAGCAGTACTTC
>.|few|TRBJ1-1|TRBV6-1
CASSLGGLEAFF
TGTGCCAGCAGTTTGGGGGGGCTTGAAGCTTTCTTT
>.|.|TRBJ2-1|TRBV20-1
CSARDILAGGRSNEQFF
TGCAGTGCTAGAGATATTTTGGCAGGGGGGAGAAGCAATGAGCAGTTCTTC
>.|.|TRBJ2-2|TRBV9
CASSVSGIVGNTGELFF
TGTGCCAGCAGCGTTTCAGGGATTGTGGGGAACACCGGGGAGCTGTTTTTT
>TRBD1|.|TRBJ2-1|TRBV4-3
CASRDRTGSGNEQFF
TGCGCCAGCAGGGACCGGACAGGGTCAGGGAATGAGCAGTTCTTC
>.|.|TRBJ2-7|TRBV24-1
CATSGSGSSEQYF
TGTGCCACCAGCGGTTCGGGATCGAGCGAGCAGTACTTC
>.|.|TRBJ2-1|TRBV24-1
CATSDFRLPKQFF
TGTGCCACCAGTGATTTCCGCCTTCCCAAGCAGTTCTTC
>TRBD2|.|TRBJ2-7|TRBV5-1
CASSPGGRKVYEQYF
TGCGCCAGCAGCCCGGGCGGGAGAAAGGTGTACGAGCAGTACTTC
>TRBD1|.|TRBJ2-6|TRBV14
CASSQEGTGRTGANVLTF
TGTGCCAGCAGCCAAGAGGGGACAGGGAGGACGGGGGCCAACGTCCTGACTTTC
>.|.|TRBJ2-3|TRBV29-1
CSVAGRGLGTDTQYF
TGCAGCGTTGCAGGTCGGGGCCTTGGCACAGATACGCAGTATTTT
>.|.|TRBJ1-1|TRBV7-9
CASSPPGSDTEAFF
TGTGCCAGCAGCCCACCAGGATCGGACACTGAAGCTTTCTTT
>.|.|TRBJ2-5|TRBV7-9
CASSLAQVNRDPRWETQYF
TGTGCCAGCAGCTTAGCACAAGTTAATAGGGACCCTCGTTGGGAGACCCAGTACTTC
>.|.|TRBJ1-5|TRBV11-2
CASSLGGVSQPQHF
TGTGCCAGCAGCTTAGGGGGGGTCAGTCAGCCCCAGCATTTT
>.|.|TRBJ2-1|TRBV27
CASRILNEQFF
TGTGCCAGCAGGATCCTTAATGAGCAGTTCTTC
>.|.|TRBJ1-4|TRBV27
CASSWSGGTNEKLFF
TGTGCCAGCAGTTGGTCCGGGGGTACTAATGAAAAACTGTTTTTT
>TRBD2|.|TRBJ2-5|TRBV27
CASSFGGNQETQYF
TGTGCCAGCAGTTTCGGGGGGAACCAAGAGACCCAGTACTTC
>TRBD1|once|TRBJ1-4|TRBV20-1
CSARSRGGRRELFF
TGCAGTGCTAGATCCCGAGGGGGCAGGAGGGAACTGTTTTTT
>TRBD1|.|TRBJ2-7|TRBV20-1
CSASDRGYEQYF
TGCAGTGCTAGCGACAGGGGCTACGAGCAGTACTTC
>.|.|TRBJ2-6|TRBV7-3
CASSKTGANVLTF
TGTGCCAGCAGCAAAACTGGGGCCAACGTCCTGACTTTC
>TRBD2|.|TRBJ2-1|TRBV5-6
CASSSLAGSYNEQFF
TGTGCCAGCAGCTCTCTAGCGGGATCCTACAATGAGCAGTTCTTC